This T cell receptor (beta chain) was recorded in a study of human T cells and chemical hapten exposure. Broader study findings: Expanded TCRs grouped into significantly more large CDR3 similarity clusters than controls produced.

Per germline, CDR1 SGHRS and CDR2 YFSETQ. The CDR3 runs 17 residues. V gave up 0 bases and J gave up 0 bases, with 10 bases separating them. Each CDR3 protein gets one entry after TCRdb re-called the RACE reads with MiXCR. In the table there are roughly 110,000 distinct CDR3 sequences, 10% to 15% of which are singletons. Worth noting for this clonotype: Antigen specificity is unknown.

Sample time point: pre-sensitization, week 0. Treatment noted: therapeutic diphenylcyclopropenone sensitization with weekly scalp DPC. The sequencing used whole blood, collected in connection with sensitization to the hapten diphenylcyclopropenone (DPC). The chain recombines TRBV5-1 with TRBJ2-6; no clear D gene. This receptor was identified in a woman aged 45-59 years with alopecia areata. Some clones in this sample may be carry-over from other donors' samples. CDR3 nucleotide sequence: TGCGCCAGCAGCTTGGGGATGTCCAGCTCTGGGGCCAACGTCCTGACTTTC. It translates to CASSLGMSSSGANVLTF.